Presented here are 17 T cell receptor beta chains from one specimen sequenced in a study of blood T cells in healthy people across ages. Primers used in a second PCR of about 6 to 11 cycles were a sample-barcoded 5' primer and a J-beta primer mix. TCRdb re-derived calls from the 5' RACE reads in MiXCR, one entry per CDR3 protein. This sample has 660,000 or so distinct CDR3 sequences, with roughly 50% found just once. The sample taken for sequencing was blood. Receptors were obtained from a man in his 60s in good health.

The chain carries TRBV5-1 and TRBJ2-1; 8 bases line up with TRBD2. This CDR3 region has 15 residues. Germline V gene data show CDR1 as SGHRS and CDR2 as YFSETQ. V lost 4 bases, J lost 3 bases, and 6 bases stayed unmatched. The chain's CDR3 is CASSPAGTSYNEQFF. CDR3 bases: TGCGCCAGCAGCCCGGCCGGGACTAGCTACAATGAGCAGTTCTTC.

V and J are TRBV13 and TRBJ2-7; 11 bases are shared with TRBD2. The junction had 3 bases not matched to a gene; V was cut back by 1 base and J by 4 bases. CDR1 and CDR2 from the germline V gene are PRHDT and FYEKMQ (reference sequence). The CDR3 covers 15 residues. The DNA of the CDR3 is TGTGCCAGCAGCTTAGACTCTAGCGGGGGGTACGAGCAGTACTTC. It translates to CASSLDSSGGYEQYF.

This clonotype was found a few times. The chain links TRBV7-2 to TRBJ1-6; 9 positions match TRBD1. V lost 2 bases and J lost 5; bases outside the gene matches: 4. This CDR3 is built from 16 residues. Germline lookup yields CDR1 SGHTA and CDR2 FQGNSA. CDR3 DNA: TGTGCCAGCAGCTTAAGGGGACAGGGAAATAATTCACCCCTCCACTTT. Residues: CASSLRGQGNNSPLHF.

The chain recombines TRBV21-1 with TRBJ1-1. TRBV21-1 is termed a pseudogene. CDR3 length equals 15 residues. The CDR3 DNA sequence: TGTGCCAGCAGCAAAGTGGTCGGCCAGAGCGCTGAAGCTTTCTTT. Protein: CASSKVVGQSAEAFF.

This clonotype was observed a handful of times. V usage is TRBV20-1 and J usage is TRBJ2-5; the D is unclear. The CDR3 loop spans 15 amino acids. CDR1 is DFQATT, CDR2 SNEGSKA, per germline (reference sequence). V was shortened by 0 bases and J by 0 bases, with 11 bases between the two germline ends. The CDR3 is CSAREPTAHQETQYF. The CDR3 nucleotides are TGCAGTGCTAGAGAGCCTACAGCGCACCAAGAGACCCAGTACTTC.

This chain connects TRBV20-1 to TRBJ2-1, with 8 bases that match TRBD1. The length of the CDR3 is 14 residues. From germline, CDR1 is DFQATT and CDR2 SNEGSKA (reference sequence). Losses at the gene ends were 1 base for V and 8 bases for J; bases not matched to a gene: 7. The DNA of the CDR3 is TGCAGTGCTAGAGCCGGGACAGGCAGCGATGAGCAGTTCTTC. Its translation is CSARAGTGSDEQFF.

This chain connects TRBV29-1 to TRBJ2-4, with D tentatively TRBD1 (6 bases). From germline, CDR1 is SQVTM and CDR2 ANQGSEA. V was pared by 3 bases and J by 4 bases, with 22 bases between. This CDR3 has 17 residues. CDR3 DNA: TGCAGCGTTGAGGAAAAGGGCAGGGGTTGGGGGAAAAACATTCAGTACTTC. Amino acids: CSVEEKGRGWGKNIQYF.

This clonotype appeared a few times. The rearrangement uses TRBV11-2 and TRBJ1-1; the D gene is possibly TRBD1 (5 bases). This CDR3 is 15 amino acids long. Germline lookup yields CDR1 SGHAT and CDR2 FQNNGV. Deletions cut 5 bases from V and 0 bases from J, with 13 bases between. CDR3 region: CASSPRQIMNTEAFF. CDR3 coding DNA: TGTGCCAGCAGCCCCAGACAGATCATGAACACTGAAGCTTTCTTT.

This clonotype was counted between two and nine times. The rearrangement uses TRBV5-6 and TRBJ2-5; D is tentatively TRBD1 or TRBD2 (5 bases each). Germline V lookup: CDR1 SGHDT, CDR2 YYEEEE. V was pared by 1 base and J by 7 bases, with 11 bases between. This CDR3 spans 13 amino acids. CDR3 in DNA: TGTGCCAGCAGCTTGATGACTACAGGGACCCAGTACTTC. Translated: CASSLMTTGTQYF.

The chain uses TRBV5-1 and TRBJ1-2; TRBD1 aligns across 10 bases. Trimming at V came to 4 bases and at J to 4 bases, leaving 7 bases not matched to a gene. Germline V CDR1 and CDR2: SGHRS, YFSETQ. The CDR3 loop spans 15 amino acids. This chain's CDR3 is CASSQTGGASYGYTF. The DNA of the CDR3 is TGCGCCAGCAGCCAGACAGGGGGCGCGAGCTATGGCTACACCTTC.

In its sample, this clonotype was seen a few times. V is TRBV11-2 and J is TRBJ2-5; D unclear. The CDR3 loop spans 14 amino acids. V was pared by 3 bases and J by 5 bases, with 13 bases between. CDR1 and CDR2 (germline): SGHAT, FQNNGV. The CDR3, as DNA: TGTGCCAGCAGCTTCAATACGGGCGGCGAGACCCAGTACTTC. Translated: CASSFNTGGETQYF.

This chain links TRBV21-1 with TRBJ2-2; the table's D call, TRBD2, was not checked against the DNA. TRBV21-1 is designated a pseudogene. This CDR3 region has 16 residues. The chain's CDR3 is CASSAPIGTNTGELFF. CDR3 DNA: TGTGCCAGCAGCGCTCCTATCGGGACGAACACCGGGGAGCTGTTTTTT.

The chain combines TRBV10-1 with TRBJ1-1; D remains ambiguous. Germline CDR1 WNHNN, CDR2 SYGVQD (reference sequence). Trimming stripped 2 bases from V and 8 bases from J, with 6 bases between. The CDR3 spans 11 residues. The CDR3 nucleotides read TGCGCCAGCAGTGAGATTCGGGAAGCTTTCTTT. It is translated as CASSEIREAFF.

In this sample, this clonotype turned up a few times. The chain combines TRBV4-2 with TRBJ2-5, with TRBD1 identical over 7 bases. V gave up 3 bases and J gave up 2 bases; unmatched junction bases: 6. The CDR3 extends over 15 amino acids. From germline, CDR1 is LGHNA and CDR2 YNFKEQ. In DNA, the CDR3 is TGTGCCAGCAGCCAGGAAAAGACAGGGCAAGAGACCCAGTACTTC. This encodes CASSQEKTGQETQYF.

The chain employs TRBV6-6 and TRBJ2-2; 8 bases align to TRBD2. CDR1 is MNHNY, CDR2 SVGAGI, per germline (reference sequence). This CDR3 comprises 14 residues. V lost 7 bases to trimming and J lost 3 bases; unmatched junction nucleotides: 4. The CDR3 spells CASKLTSDTGELFF. DNA of the CDR3: TGTGCCAGCAAGTTGACTAGCGACACCGGGGAGCTGTTTTTT.

This clonotype was seen more than once but under ten times. The chain couples TRBV10-3 to TRBJ2-1, with no clear D. From germline, CDR1 is ENHRY and CDR2 SYGVKD. V gave up 4 bases and J gave up 2 bases, with 6 bases separating them. The CDR3 consists of 13 residues. The CDR3 nucleotides read TGTGCCATCAGTGGGCTAACCTACAATGAGCAGTTCTTC. Its protein product is CAISGLTYNEQFF.

The CDR3, as DNA: TGCAGTGCTATCCCGGACAGGGGCCATGGCTACACCTTC. This encodes CSAIPDRGHGYTF. The chain has TRBV20-1 and TRBJ1-2, with 9 bases aligning to TRBD1. The CDR3 has 13 residues. V trimming: 4 bases; J trimming: 6 bases; junction bases outside the gene matches: 6. In germline, CDR1 is DFQATT, CDR2 SNEGSKA (reference sequence).